This is a list of T cell receptor beta chains from one sample in a study of blood T cell repertoires in COVID-19. Clones were sequenced by immunoSEQ multiplex PCR, and TCRdb holds only the in-frame ones, with some missing. The repertoire consists of 280,000 or so clones, with roughly 90% occurring once and the leading ten covering roughly 1.5%. The sequenced sample was PBMCs or T cells enriched from blood (not recorded which). The receptors here all came from a woman aged 18-35 years with acute COVID-19. CDR3s include the opening cysteine and the closing phenylalanine or tryptophan. The D gene is left open where the match is weak. Only part of the rows carry a size: once, few, many, or a class if the clone is expanded.

clone_size	d_call	j_call	v_call	cdr3_nt	cdr3_aa
.	.	TRBJ1-3	TRBV5-4	TGTGCCAGCAGCTTGGACAGGGTTTGGAACACCATATATTTT	CASSLDRVWNTIYF
.	.	TRBJ2-6	TRBV27	TGTGCCAGCAGTTTAGGGAGTGGGGCCAACGTCCTGACTTTC	CASSLGSGANVLTF
.	TRBD1	TRBJ1-5	TRBV7-9	TGTGCCAGCAGCTTAGGCACCGGACAGGGAGGACAGCCCCAGCATTTT	CASSLGTGQGGQPQHF
.	TRBD1	TRBJ1-2	TRBV18	TGTGCCAGCTCATCACGGCAGGGGGCCGCTAACTATGGCTACACCTTC	CASSSRQGAANYGYTF
.	.	TRBJ1-5	TRBV6-5	TGTGCCAGCAGTTACGGGCAGTTGGATCAGCCCCAGCATTTT	CASSYGQLDQPQHF
.	TRBD1	TRBJ1-5	TRBV13	TGTGCCAGCAGCCGACAGGGTAGTTCGCCCCAGCATTTT	CASSRQGSSPQHF
.	TRBD1	TRBJ2-7	TRBV28	TGTGCCAGCAGTTCCCGGGACAGCTCCTACGATCAGTACTTC	CASSSRDSSYDQYF
.	TRBD1	TRBJ2-5	TRBV18	TGTGCCAGCTCACCAAGACAGGGGGCTAACCAAGAGACCCAGTACTTC	CASSPRQGANQETQYF
.	.	TRBJ2-7	TRBV25-1	TGTGCCAGCATAAAGGGGGGGTCTGAGTACGAGCAGTACTTC	CASIKGGSEYEQYF
.	.	TRBJ1-2	TRBV7-2	TGTGCCAGCAGCTTAGTAGCGCAGGCCTATGGCTACACCTTC	CASSLVAQAYGYTF
.	.	TRBJ2-7	TRBV5-6	TGTGCCAGCAGCGCCAGTCTATGGGCGTCCTACGAGCAGTACTTC	CASSASLWASYEQYF
few	TRBD2	TRBJ2-7	TRBV5-3	TGTGCCTCCCAAATCCCGCCTAGCGGGATCTCCTACGAGCAGTACTTC	CASQIPPSGISYEQYF
.	TRBD1	TRBJ1-5	TRBV10-2	TGCGCCAGCAGTGAGTATGGGACAGGTAGGATCAATCAGCCCCAGCATTTT	CASSEYGTGRINQPQHF
.	.	TRBJ2-7	TRBV6-5	TGTGCCAGCAGTAGGGGGGGCTCCTACGAGCAGTACTTC	CASSRGGSYEQYF
.	.	TRBJ2-4	TRBV30	TGTGCCTGGAGTGGGGGGGTCCTAGCCAAAAACATTCAGTACTTC	CAWSGGVLAKNIQYF
.	TRBD1	TRBJ2-7	TRBV20-1	TGCAGTGTTTACAGGGGGGTCGAGCAGTACTTC	CSVYRGVEQYF
.	TRBD1	TRBJ2-7	TRBV9	TGTGCCAGCACCCCGACCGGGACAGCAGCTTATGAGCAGTACTTC	CASTPTGTAAYEQYF
few	TRBD2	TRBJ2-7	TRBV9	TGTGCCAGCAGCTTCGGACTAGCGGACTACGAGCAGTACTTC	CASSFGLADYEQYF
.	.	TRBJ2-5	TRBV11-2	TGTGCCAGCAGCCACAAGACCCAGTACTTC	CASSHKTQYF
.	.	TRBJ2-5	TRBV6-2/TRBV6-3	TGTGCCAGCAGTTACCGCGTTCGGACAATGAGGGAGACCCAGTACTTC	CASSYRVRTMRETQYF
.	TRBD2	TRBJ2-7	TRBV12-5	TGTGCTAGTGGTTTCCGATCGGGACTAGCGGGAGGAGGGGGTTCCTACGAGCAGTACTTC	CASGFRSGLAGGGGSYEQYF
.	TRBD2	TRBJ2-5	TRBV9	TGTGCCAGCAGACCCGGGACTAGCGGAACCTCGTACTTC	CASRPGTSGTSYF
.	.	TRBJ2-7	TRBV6-5	TGTGCCAGCAGTTACGGCAGGCAAGCCTACGAGCAGTACTTC	CASSYGRQAYEQYF
.	TRBD2	TRBJ2-3	TRBV28	TGTGCCAGTGGCGGGAGAACAGATACGCAGTATTTT	CASGGRTDTQYF
.	TRBD1	TRBJ1-3	TRBV15	TGTGCCACCAGCAGAGGGACAGGGGGAAACACCATATATTTT	CATSRGTGGNTIYF
.	TRBD2	TRBJ2-1	TRBV5-4	TGTGCCAGCAGACGAACTAGCGGGAGCTACAATGAGCAGTTCTTC	CASRRTSGSYNEQFF
.	TRBD1	TRBJ1-6	TRBV4-1	TGCGCCAGCAGCAAGCCCGGACAGGGGGCTTCACCCCTCCACTTT	CASSKPGQGASPLHF
.	.	TRBJ1-5	TRBV18	TGTGCCAGCTCACCGGGGACAAGGCAGGAGCCCCAGCATTTT	CASSPGTRQEPQHF
.	TRBD1	TRBJ1-2	TRBV7-2	TGTGCCAGCAGCCCAGGGGGTGGGGGCAAGGGCTACACCTTC	CASSPGGGGKGYTF
once	TRBD1	TRBJ1-2	TRBV2	TGTGCCAGCAGTGCTCGGCAGGGGGCTCAAGGCTACACCTTC	CASSARQGAQGYTF
once	.	TRBJ2-7	TRBV4-1	TGCGCCAGCAGCCAACTTTTACAGGGTAGGGAGCAGTACTTC	CASSQLLQGREQYF
.	.	TRBJ1-4	TRBV30	TGTGCCTGGAGTGGAACAGGGTTTACGACTAATGAAAAACTGTTTTTT	CAWSGTGFTTNEKLFF
.	.	TRBJ2-7	TRBV21-1	TGTGCCAGCAGCAAAGTAAAGCGGACAGGGGGTCGCGAGCAGTACTTC	CASSKVKRTGGREQYF
.	TRBD1	TRBJ1-2	TRBV28	TGTGCCAGCAGTTTATCCCACAGGGGCCGCAAGTACTATGGCTACACCTTC	CASSLSHRGRKYYGYTF
.	.	TRBJ1-1	TRBV20-1	TGCAGTGCTAGTGGGCGGGGAAGGTCGGACACTGAAGCTTTCTTT	CSASGRGRSDTEAFF